Below, 4 T cell receptor beta chains from the same sample are listed, as sequenced in a study of blood T cell repertoires in COVID-19. Repertoires were generated with immunoSEQ multiplex PCR, while TCRdb's copy carries only in-frame clones and drops some. The sample records 200,000 to 250,000 clones, about 85% being singletons. Sequenced material: PBMCs or T cells enriched from blood (not recorded which). The source is a woman younger than 45 who had recovered from COVID-19.

The rearrangement joins TRBV4-3 to TRBJ1-3; the D gene is possibly TRBD1 (6 bases). The CDR3 is 18 residues long. The germline CDR1 and CDR2 sequences are LGHNA and YSLEER. V gave up 3 bases and J gave up 1 base, with 19 bases separating them. DNA of the CDR3: TGCGCCAGCAGCCAGAACCGGGGACAACTGTCATCTGGAAACACCATATATTTT. Protein: CASSQNRGQLSSGNTIYF.

V is TRBV4-3 and J is TRBJ1-1; D not resolved. The germline CDR1 and CDR2 sequences are LGHNA and YSLEER. The CDR3 has 13 amino acids. The V end lost 7 bases, the J end lost 1 base, and 10 bases lay between the germline ends. The DNA for the CDR3 is TGCGCCAGCACCGGGTCGGGGAACACTGAAGCTTTCTTT. This gives the protein CASTGSGNTEAFF.

This chain links TRBV7-9 with TRBJ1-2; 7 nucleotides align to TRBD1. The CDR3 totals 14 residues. Germline CDR1 SEHNR, CDR2 FQNEAQ (reference sequence). Germline trimming cut 6 bases from V and 2 bases from J; bases unmatched to any gene: 6. CDR3 loop: CASRSPTGNYGYTF. CDR3 DNA sequence: TGTGCCAGCAGATCTCCGACAGGGAACTATGGCTACACCTTC.

This chain joins TRBV7-9 and TRBJ2-1; a possible D gene is TRBD1 (5 bases). The CDR3 runs to 13 residues. Trimming left V 5 bases short and J 4 bases short, with 9 bases between. Germline V gives CDR1 SEHNR, CDR2 FQNEAQ (reference sequence). CDR3 DNA: TGTGCCAGCAGCCCGGACACTTACAATGAGCAGTTCTTC. This codes for CASSPDTYNEQFF. The full variable domain, rest sourced from reference TRBV7-9 and TRBJ2-1, is DTGVSQNPRHKITKRGQNVTFRCDPISEHNRLYWYRQTLGQGPEFLTYFQNEAQLEKSRLLSDRFSAERPKGSFSTLEIQRTEQGDSAMYLCASSPDTYNEQFFGPGTRLTVL.